These 10 T cell receptor beta chains came from one sample sequenced in a study of shared clonotypes between healthy human individuals. Measured with immunoSEQ multiplex PCR; TCRdb has only the in-frame clones, and not every one. This sample has some 660,000 clones, with around 73% found just once. The sample taken for sequencing was memory CD4+ T cells sorted from blood. Subset indicated: CD45RA-negative fraction. The source of these receptors is a woman aged 25 to 39 in good health.

The chain is built from TRBV28 and TRBJ1-5; 7 nucleotides align to TRBD1. Per the germline V gene, CDR1 is MDHEN and CDR2 is SYDVKM. The CDR3 length is 12 residues. Losses at the gene ends were 11 bases for V and 6 bases for J; bases not matched to a gene: 7. DNA of the CDR3: TGTGCCCAGGGACAGAGAGGTCAGCCCCAGCATTTT. Translation: CAQGQRGQPQHF.

In this sample, this clone turned up once. The rearrangement uses TRBV28 and TRBJ1-4, with D uncertain. Deletions cut 5 bases from V and 2 bases from J, with 12 bases between. The CDR3 runs to 15 residues. Germline loops: CDR1 MDHEN, CDR2 SYDVKM. The CDR3 bases are TGTGCCAGCAGTCACCGGACGGCGACTAATGAAAAACTGTTTTTT. Translating it yields CASSHRTATNEKLFF.

CDR3 DNA: TGCGCCAGCAGCTTGGCTGCGGGAGTTGGGAATGAGCAGTTCTTC. As protein: CASSLAAGVGNEQFF. V and J are TRBV5-1 and TRBJ2-1; 7 bases match TRBD2. Germline V lookup: CDR1 SGHRS, CDR2 YFSETQ. The CDR3 runs to 15 residues. V shed 0 bases and J 7 bases; nucleotides not matched to a gene: 7.

This chain links TRBV2 with TRBJ2-7; TRBD2 aligns across 10 bases. With 5 bases clipped from V and 0 bases from J, the junction kept 4 bases outside the gene matches. The CDR3 is 15 amino acids. Germline V gene sequence: CDR1 SNHLY, CDR2 FYNNEI. The CDR3 sequence: CASSPSGGSSYEQYF. CDR3 bases: TGTGCCAGCAGTCCTAGCGGGGGCAGCTCCTACGAGCAGTACTTC.

DNA for the CDR3: TGTGCCAGCAGCTTGGGCAGGGTAACAGATACGCAGTATTTT. Translation: CASSLGRVTDTQYF. J is TRBJ2-3 and V is TRBV11-1, with a possible D match to TRBD1 (5 bases). This CDR3 is built from 14 residues. Germline lookup yields CDR1 SGHAT and CDR2 FQDESV (reference sequence). The V gene lost 3 bases and the J gene lost 3 bases, with 10 bases spanning the gap.

This clone was observed at least ten times. The V and J genes are TRBV6-5 and TRBJ1-5, with D tentatively TRBD1 (6 bases). V lost 5 bases to trimming and J lost 7 bases, with 9 bases between them. The V gene's germline CDR1 is MNHEY and CDR2 SVGAGI. The CDR3 spans 12 residues. CDR3 DNA sequence: TGTGCCAGCAGTCACAGGGACCAGCCCCAGCATTTT. It codes for CASSHRDQPQHF.

In this sample, this clone turned up a few times. The V gene is TRBV2, the J gene TRBJ1-5, with D perhaps TRBD1 (6 bases). The CDR3 is 14 amino acids. Trimming removed 3 bases at V and 7 bases at J, with 13 bases between. Germline values: CDR1 SNHLY, CDR2 FYNNEI. This CDR3 reads CASSDYRGTQPQHF. CDR3 in DNA: TGTGCCAGCAGTGATTATAGGGGGACGCAGCCCCAGCATTTT. The whole variable domain, filled in from reference TRBV2 and TRBJ1-5, reads EPEVTQTPSHQVTQMGQEVILRCVPISNHLYFYWYRQILGQKVEFLVSFYNNEISEKSEIFDDQFSVERPDGSNFTLKIRSTKLEDSAMYFCASSDYRGTQPQHFGDGTRLSIL.

This clone was recorded a few times. J is TRBJ1-1 and V is TRBV7-3; D not resolved. With 5 bases removed from V and 4 bases from J, the gap between germline ends came to 11 bases. Per germline, CDR1 SGHTA and CDR2 FQGTGA. The CDR3 runs 13 residues. In nucleotides, the CDR3 is TGTGCCAGCAGCCCCACTCCAGCCACTGAAGCTTTCTTT. Encoded protein: CASSPTPATEAFF.

V and J are TRBV25-1 and TRBJ2-3, with 8 bases fitting TRBD1. The CDR3 length is 14 residues. Germline assignment: CDR1 MGHDK and CDR2 SYGVNS. The J segment lost 5 bases and the V segment lost 5 bases, leaving 6 bases of the junction unmatched. The CDR3 sequence: CASSPRTGLDTQYF. The DNA of the CDR3 is TGTGCCAGCAGTCCCCGGACAGGGTTAGATACGCAGTATTTT.

Turning to this clone: A read error is the likely source, as a far larger clone sits one nucleotide away. The chain is built from TRBV2 and TRBJ2-5; D is unresolved. The J call may not be correct, given that the DNA end is closer to TRBJ2-7. The germline gives CDR1 SNHLY, CDR2 FYNNEI. This CDR3 is built from 11 residues. As DNA, the CDR3 is TGTGCCAGCAGTCTAGTCTACGAGCAGTACTTC. This codes for CASSLVYEQYF.